This TCR beta chain appears in the sequencing data of a study of blood T cells in healthy people across ages. Sample-barcoded 5' priming and a J-beta primer mix drove a second PCR of roughly 7 to 11 cycles. TCRdb called the 5' RACE reads again in MiXCR, with one record for every CDR3 protein. The sample carries around 1,500,000 distinct CDR3 sequences, about 28% recorded once. Germline V gene sequence: CDR1 SGHRS, CDR2 YFSETQ. V was pared by 5 bases and J by 2 bases, with 17 bases between. This CDR3 contains 15 residues. The sequencing input was blood. This TCR derives from a woman aged 25 to 39 in good health. The rearrangement joins TRBV5-1 to TRBJ2-7; no firm D call. For the CDR3, the DNA is TGCGCCAGCAGTCCGAACCCTGGTGGGGCCTACGAGCAGTACTTC. It encodes CASSPNPGGAYEQYF. The full variable domain, completed using reference TRBV5-1 and TRBJ2-7, is KAGVTQTPRYLIKTRGQQVTLSCSPISGHRSVSWYQQTPGQGLQFLFEYFSETQRNKGNFPGRFSGRQFSNSRSEMNVSTLELGDSALYLCASSPNPGGAYEQYFGPGTRLTVT.